Listed below are T cell receptor beta chains from one sample, sequenced in a study of siplizumab effects on memory and regulatory T cells. Measured with immunoSEQ multiplex PCR; TCRdb has only the in-frame clones, and not every one. Of 90,000 to 140,000 clones listed, more than 85% are singletons. The source material was CD4+ T cells sorted from blood. These receptors all stem from a human donor in good health. CDR3s include the opening cysteine and the closing phenylalanine or tryptophan. Fields, in order: J gene, D gene, V gene, clone size, CDR3 protein, CDR3 DNA. D genes are given only for firm matches. Clone size is given for some rows only: seen once, a few or many times, or a class if the clone is expanded.

>TRBJ2-7|-|TRBV27|-
CASREMRSRTYEQYF
TGTGCCAGTAGGGAGATGCGGTCGAGGACGTACGAGCAGTACTTC
>TRBJ2-7|TRBD2|TRBV4-3|-
CASSLKLFTSGTPFEQYF
TGCGCCAGCAGCCTCAAGTTGTTTACTAGCGGGACCCCTTTCGAGCAGTACTTC
>TRBJ1-4|TRBD1|TRBV2|-
CASRYRGANEKLFF
TGTGCCAGCAGATACAGGGGCGCTAATGAAAAACTGTTTTTT
>TRBJ2-1|TRBD1|TRBV7-2|-
CASSPGRGRGRNEQFF
TGTGCCAGCAGCCCAGGACGTGGCAGGGGGCGGAATGAGCAGTTCTTC
>TRBJ2-2|-|TRBV6-5|-
CASSKHNTGELFF
TGTGCCAGCAGTAAACATAACACCGGGGAGCTGTTTTTT
>TRBJ2-1|TRBD1|TRBV5-4|-
CASSLQGTGDNEQFF
TGTGCCAGCAGCTTGCAGGGGACAGGGGACAATGAGCAGTTCTTC
>TRBJ2-5|-|TRBV30|-
CAWRLARETQYF
TGTGCCTGGAGGCTAGCGCGCGAGACCCAGTACTTC
>TRBJ1-6|TRBD1|TRBV5-5|-
CASSWAVTGGIFSSSPLHF
TGTGCCAGCAGCTGGGCTGTGACAGGGGGGATATTCAGCTCCTCACCCCTCCACTTT
>TRBJ1-1|-|TRBV7-6|-
CASSMGPLNTEAFF
TGTGCCAGCAGCATGGGACCGCTGAACACTGAAGCTTTCTTT
>TRBJ1-1|TRBD1|TRBV19|-
CASRIGPGGVSMNTEAFF
TGTGCCAGTCGGATAGGGCCAGGGGGGGTCTCTATGAACACTGAAGCTTTCTTT
>TRBJ2-1|-|TRBV7-8|few
CASSKQAFNEQFF
TGTGCCAGCAGTAAACAGGCTTTCAATGAGCAGTTCTTC
>TRBJ2-7|TRBD2|TRBV5-1|-
CASSFFLAGDRITYEQYF
TGCGCCAGCAGCTTTTTTCTAGCGGGGGACCGAATAACCTACGAGCAGTACTTC
>TRBJ2-5|TRBD2|TRBV9|-
CASSVGIAGRQETQYF
TGTGCCAGCAGCGTAGGGATAGCGGGCCGCCAAGAGACCCAGTACTTC
>TRBJ2-1|TRBD2|TRBV5-6|once
CASSQRLAGGVEQFF
TGTGCCAGCAGCCAGAGGCTAGCGGGGGGGGTAGAGCAGTTCTTC
>TRBJ1-1|TRBD1|TRBV10-3|-
CAIRGQGLNTEAFF
TGTGCCATCAGGGGACAGGGGCTGAACACTGAAGCTTTCTTT